This entry is about one TCR beta chain. Its antigen is as yet unknown. Produced via immunoSEQ multiplex PCR; TCRdb's table is partial and in-frame only. The sample has about 92,000 clones; 85% to 95% are singletons. Germline V lookup: CDR1 SGHDN, CDR2 FVKESK. The CDR3 totals 16 residues. The germline V and J ends were trimmed by 1 base and 1 base, with 13 bases remaining between them. The data were taken from a study of graft-versus-host responses after intestinal transplantation. For the study at large: Among the recipients, all got anti-thymocyte globulin induction and then tacrolimus and steroids for about 3 years.

Whole-study results and caveats: Marrow from the recipient contained GvH clones, some of which had appeared first in ileum or blood. GvH clone levels peaked in circulation, and this peak was associated with early post-transplant HvG declines. Graft-donor T cell macrochimerism in patients accompanied high graft-versus-host to host-versus-graft clonal ratios in allografts.

This clonotype was sampled from a human donor who received an intestinal transplant. The sequenced sample was unstimulated CD8+ T cells sorted from spleen or lymph node cells, obtained before intestinal transplant. This sequence joins TRBV14 and TRBJ1-2; the D is unclear. CDR3 bases: TGTGCCAGCAGCCAAGGGGGTTTTAAGGTTAACTATGGCTACACCTTC. Its protein product is CASSQGGFKVNYGYTF.